This TCR beta chain was captured by sequencing in a study of OX40 agonist ivuxolimab in advanced cancers. Overall study context: Across the patients, intravenous ivuxolimab was delivered every 2 weeks at 0.01 to 10 mg/kg.

General observations from the study: Averaging showed that CD8+ T cells had more expanded clones than CD4+ did.

About this clone itself: Its target is unknown.

Sequencing used immunoSEQ multiplex PCR; TCRdb keeps in-frame clones, though not all of them. The sample records tens of thousands of clones, 75% to 90% being singletons. V lost 5 bases to trimming and J lost 10 bases, with 13 bases between them. Germline CDR1 DFQATT, CDR2 SNEGSKA (reference sequence). CDR3 size: 11 residues. The sequencing used CD4+ or CD8+ T cells sorted from blood, collected in a trial of the OX40 agonist ivuxolimab. This chain uses TRBV20-1 with TRBJ2-3; D gene uncertain. This TCR was sampled from an adult with an advanced solid tumor such as melanoma, head and neck, liver or kidney cancer. CDR3 loop: CSARHLEPQYF. The CDR3 bases are TGCAGTGCTCGACACCTTGAACCGCAGTATTTT.